The sequence of this T cell receptor (beta chain) was determined in a study of T cells in Graves' hyperthyroidism and ophthalmopathy. This clonotype has a count of ten or more. Trimming pared 1 base from V and 7 bases from J, leaving 4 bases between. The CDR3 has 12 residues. CDR1 and CDR2 from the germline V gene are SGHAT and FQNNGV. Amplified TCR beta CDR3 regions derived from RNA transcripts. A set of HTBI primers served as the primers for a first-round RT-PCR of the TCR CDR3. TCRdb used MiXCR to reprocess the multiplex PCR reads, holding one entry per CDR3 protein. The sample lists about 400,000 distinct CDR3 sequences, roughly 13% seen once, with 25% to 30% in the top ten.

Sample: blood. The source of this sequence is a man in his forties or fifties with Graves' ophthalmopathy. The chain links TRBV11-2 to TRBJ1-4; D is uncertain. DNA of the CDR3: TGTGCCAGCAGCTTAGGGTTTGAAAAACTGTTTTTT. Protein product: CASSLGFEKLFF.